This T cell receptor beta chain derives from a study of persistence of HIV-infected CD4 T cells. Across the study: Suppressive ART had lasted a median of around 8 years. Study-wide results and caveats: Degenerate expanded CDR3beta sequences were enriched among CMV- and Gag-responding cells.

This was the immunoSEQ version 4 assay in survey mode. Assay used: immunoSEQ multiplex PCR; TCRdb lists only in-frame clones, some missing. The table records tens of thousands of clones, less than 90% of them present only once. Anti-CD3/anti-CD28 beads served as a nonspecific positive control stimulus. Responding CD4+ T cells were sorted by upregulation of both CD40 ligand and CD69. CD4+ T cell counts exceeded 400 cells/uL; CMV serology was positive. This CDR3 has 17 residues. Between the trimmed V and J ends, which lost 4 bases and 0 bases, there was a span of 21 bases. From germline, CDR1 is SQVTM and CDR2 ANQGSEA. Comment on this clone: The antigen remains unidentified.

The TCR sequence derives from an adult woman with HIV who was CMV-seropositive. The rearrangement uses TRBV29-1 and TRBJ1-1; D uncertain. The material sequenced was CD4+ T cells sorted from PBMCs after 18-hour stimulation, taken from a patient who received antiretroviral therapy. The CDR3 protein is CSVGMVQAFRLNTEAFF. The CDR3 DNA sequence: TGCAGCGTTGGGATGGTGCAGGCCTTCCGGCTGAACACTGAAGCTTTCTTT. The whole variable domain, filled in from reference TRBV29-1 and TRBJ1-1, reads SAVISQKPSRDICQRGTSLTIQCQVDSQVTMMFWYRQQPGQSLTLIATANQGSEATYESGFVIDKFPISRPNLTFSTLTVSNMSPEDSSIYLCSVGMVQAFRLNTEAFFGQGTRLTVV.